Detailed here is one T cell receptor (beta chain). Which antigen it targets is not known. No much larger clone is present one base from it, and per-base qualities are unavailable. The method behind the library was RT-PCR. Instrument on record: NextSeq 550. TCRdb's own reprocessing of the public reads used fastp at Q25 and MiXCR and kept productive beta chains. Each record represents a unique CDR3 protein, reported with the most common genes and DNA among its rows. The table for this sample lists over 400,000 distinct CDR3 sequences; 16% of them were counted only once. Less than 8% of the sample lies in the top ten. The data are from a study of patients and donors after allogeneic stem cell transplantation (dated by TCRdb to 2018 to 2020). Trimming removed 7 bases from V and 2 bases from J, leaving 10 bases between the germline ends. Sequences SEHNR (CDR1) and FQNEAQ (CDR2) are obtained from the germline V gene (reference sequence). Taken from cysteine to phenylalanine, the CDR3 has 13 residues. Of the read, only the CDR3 DNA is kept; its 39 bases are in frame from base 1.

This receptor was taken from a human donor who was either an allogeneic HSCT recipient or a stem cell or donor lymphocyte infusion donor (not recorded which). It is not recorded whose cells these are; they may come from a transplant donor. The sequence links TRBV7-9 to TRBJ2-3; TRBD2 is a possible D gene, resting on 6 matching bases. Material for sequencing was blood, either unsorted or a sorted T cell fraction (not recorded which). Here the CDR3 is given as CASKPGATDTQYF. The DNA sequence reads TGTGCCAGCAAGCCGGGAGCCACAGATACGCAGTATTTT.